The clone carrying this T cell receptor (beta chain) has just a few counts. The germline V gene has CDR1 SEHNR and CDR2 FQNEAQ (reference sequence). Trimming took off 6 bases at V and 7 bases at J, with 16 bases between the two ends. The length of the CDR3 is 15 residues. Every diagnosis used clinical symptoms, serum thyroxine and TRAb, thyroid ultrasound and orbital computed tomography. The authors took PBMCs from 10 ml fresh peripheral blood. This sample was taken from a study of T cells in Graves' hyperthyroidism and ophthalmopathy. RNA transcripts were the template for amplifying TCR beta CDR3 regions. TCR CDR3 regions were first amplified by RT-PCR with HTBI primers. TCRdb called the multiplex PCR reads again in MiXCR, with one record for every CDR3 protein. The table shows under 400,000 distinct CDR3 sequences, with 14% occurring only once.

The rearrangement links TRBV7-9 to TRBJ1-6; D not certain. The sequencing sample was made of blood. The TCR was taken from a woman aged 55 to 70 with Graves' hyperthyroidism. Written as DNA, the CDR3 is TGTGCCAGCAGGTCAGCTGGGTCTCGGAATTCACCCCTCCACTTT. Its protein product is CASRSAGSRNSPLHF.